One sample yielded the 31 T cell receptor beta chains listed below, sequenced in a study of CD8 T cells in ankylosing spondylitis. One entry per CDR3 protein, called by TCRdb with MiXCR from the 5' RACE reads. The sample lists about 69,000 distinct CDR3 sequences; approximately 5.3% were seen once. Source material: blood, either unsorted or a sorted T cell fraction (not recorded which). The receptors were gathered from a male donor with ankylosing spondylitis or in good health (not recorded which).

At least ten counts were recorded for this clonotype. The V gene is TRBV9, the J gene TRBJ2-1; D gene unclear. Germline loops: CDR1 SGDLS, CDR2 YYNGEE. V was pared by 3 bases and J by 6 bases, with 19 bases between. CDR3 size: 16 residues. CDR3 loop: CASSAPVGEIGNEQFF. The CDR3 DNA follows: TGTGCCAGCAGCGCCCCAGTTGGGGAAATAGGCAATGAGCAGTTCTTC.

Many counts were recorded for this clonotype. This chain uses TRBV7-2 with TRBJ1-1, with D unresolved. Trimming took off 3 bases at V and 8 bases at J, with 7 bases between the two ends. The CDR3 is 11 residues long. CDR1 SGHTA and CDR2 FQGNSA come from the germline V gene. The CDR3 DNA reads as TGTGCCAGCAGCTTTGGGAGAGAAGCTTTCTTT. Protein product: CASSFGREAFF.

This clonotype was observed at least ten times. The chain is built from TRBV16 and TRBJ2-7; 9 nucleotides align to TRBD1. V was pared by 4 bases and J by 0 bases, with 7 bases of the junction left unmatched. Germline loops: CDR1 KGHSY, CDR2 FQNENV. The CDR3 has 16 residues. The DNA of the CDR3 is TGTGCCAGCAGCCCCGGACAGGGGCGAAACTCCTACGAGCAGTACTTC. It encodes CASSPGQGRNSYEQYF.

This clonotype was seen at least ten times. J is TRBJ2-6 and V is TRBV11-3; D is perhaps TRBD1 (5 bases). V was cut by 5 bases and J by 1 base, with 9 bases left in between. Germline lookup yields CDR1 SGHNT and CDR2 YENEEA. This CDR3 has 15 residues. CDR3 DNA: TGTGCCAGCAGCCAAGGGGTATCTGGGGCCAACGTCCTGACTTTC. Translating gives CASSQGVSGANVLTF.

This clonotype has ten or more counts. In nucleotides, the CDR3 is TGTGCCAGCAGTTTAGATGGCAGGGTGAATTCACCCCTCCACTTT. Its protein product is CASSLDGRVNSPLHF. The J gene is TRBJ1-6, the V gene TRBV12-3 or TRBV12-4; the D gene is possibly TRBD1 (5 bases). The V gene lost 1 base and the J gene lost 7 bases, with 11 bases spanning the gap. This CDR3 has 15 amino acids.

This clonotype was picked up many times. The chain combines TRBV6-2 or TRBV6-3 with TRBJ1-6; maybe TRBD1 (6 bases). V was trimmed by 6 bases and J by 7 bases, leaving 19 bases between them. CDR3 length equals 16 residues. Germline V gene data show CDR1 as MNHEY and CDR2 as SVGEGT. CDR3 nucleotides: TGTGCCAGCAGCGACAACCCAACAGGGAGAAATTCACCCCTCCACTTT. This translates into CASSDNPTGRNSPLHF.

There are many counts of this clonotype. This chain connects TRBV9 to TRBJ2-1; 11 bases align to TRBD2. The germline V gene has CDR1 SGDLS and CDR2 YYNGEE. With V trimmed by 3 bases and J by 10 bases, 12 bases remained unmatched. The CDR3 loop spans 16 amino acids. The CDR3 coding sequence is TGTGCCAGCAGCGCCGGTAGCGGGGGGGCGATGGGCGAGCAGTTCTTC. Residues: CASSAGSGGAMGEQFF.

This clonotype was counted at least ten times. The chain carries TRBV5-1 and TRBJ2-2; 8 positions match TRBD1. The length of the CDR3 is 15 residues. Unmatched junction bases numbered 6, after V lost 2 bases and J lost 6 bases. Germline V gives CDR1 SGHRS, CDR2 YFSETQ. The DNA for the CDR3 is TGCGCCAGCAGCTTTCGTGGACAGGGACCCGGGGAGCTGTTTTTT. The encoded protein is CASSFRGQGPGELFF.

This clonotype was seen many times. One end of the junction is discordant with germline, which a read error may explain. The chain uses TRBV20-1 and TRBJ2-6; possibly TRBD2 for D (6 bases). Germline values: CDR1 DFQATT, CDR2 SNEGSKA (reference sequence). The CDR3 loop spans 17 amino acids. For the CDR3, the DNA is TGCTGTGCTGGAGTTTTGGGGGGTCGGTCTGGGGCCAACGTCCTGACTTTC. Translated: CCAGVLGGRSGANVLTF.

This clonotype was seen a few times. The CDR3 protein is CASSQDIGNEKLFF. The DNA for the CDR3 is TGTGCCAGCAGCCAAGATATAGGGAATGAAAAACTGTTTTTT. The chain is built from TRBV3-1 and TRBJ1-4, with D hard to call. The CDR3 has 14 amino acids. The germline V gene encodes CDR1 LGHDT and CDR2 YNNKEL (reference sequence). The V end was cut by 0 bases, the J end by 5 bases, with 7 bases between.

The chain combines TRBV9 with TRBJ1-6; 8 bases agree with TRBD1. The CDR3 runs 16 residues. CDR1 and CDR2 (germline): SGDLS, YYNGEE. With 4 bases clipped from V and 7 bases from J, the junction kept 10 bases outside the gene matches. DNA for the CDR3: TGTGCCAGCAGCAATATACCGGGACAGGCAAATTCACCCCTCCACTTT. It specifies CASSNIPGQANSPLHF.

This clonotype was seen ten or more times. This chain links TRBV20-1 with TRBJ2-3; 9 bases match TRBD1. The CDR3 is 13 amino acids. Looked up from germline, CDR1 is DFQATT and CDR2 is SNEGSKA (reference sequence). V shed 3 bases, J shed 7 bases, and the junction held 5 bases outside the gene matches. The CDR3 loop reads CSARGQGWNTQYF. The CDR3 nucleotides read TGCAGTGCTAGGGGACAGGGTTGGAATACGCAGTATTTT.

This clonotype was detected many times. This sequence joins TRBV2 and TRBJ1-5, with 8 bases identical to TRBD1. V gave up 6 bases and J gave up 4 bases; unmatched junction bases: 8. The CDR3 sequence is 15 residues long. Germline values: CDR1 SNHLY, CDR2 FYNNEI. Written as DNA, the CDR3 is TGTGCCAGCAGCGCAGGGGGCTCGTGGAATCAGCCCCAGCATTTT. It encodes CASSAGGSWNQPQHF.

This clonotype was observed many times. V is TRBV5-1 and J is TRBJ2-7; 7 nucleotides align to TRBD1. V dropped 5 bases and J dropped 4; count of bases not matched to a gene: 3. The CDR3 runs to 12 residues. Germline-derived CDR1 and CDR2 are SGHRS and YFSETQ. CDR3 sequence: CASRGQEYEQYF. CDR3 nucleotide sequence: TGCGCCAGCAGAGGACAGGAGTACGAGCAGTACTTC.

This clonotype was seen repeatedly, ten times or more. The J gene is TRBJ2-2, the V gene TRBV24-1; 7 nucleotides line up with TRBD1. Germline-derived CDR1 and CDR2 are KGHDR and SFDVKD. The ends lost 4 bases at V and 4 bases at J; junction bases unmatched: 8. The CDR3 length is 16 residues. CDR3 sequence: CATSDPFRQGTGELFF. CDR3 DNA sequence: TGTGCCACCAGTGACCCCTTTCGACAGGGCACCGGGGAGCTGTTTTTT.

This clonotype has ten or more counts. The rearrangement links TRBV5-1 to TRBJ2-2; D unclear. Between the trimmed V and J ends, which lost 1 base and 4 bases, there was a span of 8 bases. The CDR3 contains 14 residues. Germline CDR1 SGHRS, CDR2 YFSETQ. The CDR3 DNA reads as TGCGCCAGCAGCTTGTCGCCCACCACCGGGGAGCTGTTTTTT. Translating it yields CASSLSPTTGELFF.

Many counts were recorded for this clonotype. The V and J genes are TRBV20-1 and TRBJ2-3, with D possibly matching TRBD1 (5 bases). Trimming took off 0 bases at V and 2 bases at J, with 12 bases between the two ends. The CDR3 extends over 15 amino acids. Germline V gene lookup returns CDR1 DFQATT and CDR2 SNEGSKA (reference sequence). The CDR3 DNA is TGCAGTGCTAGAGATCAAGACAGCCCCACAGATACGCAGTATTTT. It specifies CSARDQDSPTDTQYF.

This clonotype was observed many times. The rearrangement uses TRBV9 and TRBJ2-1, with 10 bases aligning to TRBD1. The CDR3 has 12 residues. V lost 4 bases, J lost 15 bases, and 7 bases stayed unmatched. CDR1 is SGDLS, CDR2 YYNGEE, per germline. CDR3 protein: CASSIDRGLLFF. The CDR3 bases are TGTGCCAGCAGCATAGACAGGGGGCTTCTGTTCTTC. The full variable domain, with the rest looked up from reference TRBV9 and TRBJ2-1, is DSGVTQTPKHLITATGQRVTLRCSPRSGDLSVYWYQQSLDQGLQFLIQYYNGEERAKGNILERFSAQQFPDLHSELNLSSLELGDSALYFCASSIDRGLLFFGPGTRLTVL.

This clonotype appeared many times. The rearrangement links TRBV5-1 to TRBJ1-2; 11 bases are a match to TRBD1. V dropped 3 bases and J dropped 6; count of bases not matched to a gene: 10. The germline V gene has CDR1 SGHRS and CDR2 YFSETQ. This CDR3 has 16 amino acids. CDR3 nucleotide sequence: TGCGCCAGCAGCTCCGGACAGGGGGCATTGGGAGATGGCTACACCTTC. Its translation: CASSSGQGALGDGYTF. Complete variable domain (other parts from reference TRBV5-1 and TRBJ1-2): KAGVTQTPRYLIKTRGQQVTLSCSPISGHRSVSWYQQTPGQGLQFLFEYFSETQRNKGNFPGRFSGRQFSNSRSEMNVSTLELGDSALYLCASSSGQGALGDGYTFGSGTRLTVV.

This clonotype was found many times. J is TRBJ2-5 and V is TRBV18; TRBD2 matches 10 bases. Germline V CDR1 and CDR2: KGHSH, LQKENI. There are 15 residues in the CDR3. V trimming: 3 bases; J trimming: 3 bases; junction bases outside the gene matches: 4. CDR3 in DNA: TGTGCCAGCTCACCGGCTAGCGGGAGAGAAGAGACCCAGTACTTC. This encodes CASSPASGREETQYF.

This clonotype has a count of ten or more. The chain couples TRBV19 to TRBJ1-1, with D perhaps TRBD1 (5 bases). V lost 5 bases and J lost 3, with 7 bases in between. The CDR3 runs 12 residues. Germline CDR1 reads LNHDA; CDR2 reads SQIVND (reference sequence). The chain's CDR3 is CASSPGDTEAFF. CDR3 DNA sequence: TGTGCCAGTAGTCCGGGGGACACTGAAGCTTTCTTT. Looking up the rest from reference TRBV19 and TRBJ1-1 gives the full variable domain: DGGITQSPKYLFRKEGQNVTLSCEQNLNHDAMYWYRQDPGQGLRLIYYSQIVNDFQKGDIAEGYSVSREKKESFPLTVTSAQKNPTAFYLCASSPGDTEAFFGQGTRLTVV.

The table lists this clonotype with many counts. This chain connects TRBV5-4 to TRBJ2-1, with 12 positions matching TRBD2. This CDR3 region has 16 residues. The V and J ends lost 2 bases and 7 bases, in that order; junction bases with no gene match: 7. Germline V gene data show CDR1 as SGHNT and CDR2 as YYREEE (reference sequence). In DNA form, the CDR3 reads TGTGCCAGCAGCTTCGGACTAGCGGGGTATACGAATGAGCAGTTCTTC. Translating gives CASSFGLAGYTNEQFF.

This clonotype was counted at least ten times. Here the CDR3 reads CASSQGGQRELFF. Written as DNA, the CDR3 is TGTGCCAGCAGTCAGGGTGGCCAACGGGAGCTGTTTTTT. V usage is TRBV27 and J usage is TRBJ2-2; perhaps TRBD1 as D (5 bases). V lost 5 bases, J lost 9 bases, and 13 bases lay in between. CDR3 length equals 13 residues. Germline loops: CDR1 MNHEY, CDR2 SMNVEV (reference sequence).

This clonotype was seen at least ten times. The chain joins TRBV12-3 or TRBV12-4 to TRBJ2-5, with a weak D call TRBD1 (7 bases). The CDR3 runs to 14 residues. The germline V and J ends were trimmed by 7 bases and 4 bases, with 16 bases remaining between them. CDR3 DNA sequence: TGTGCCAGCACACAGGGGAGGCAAATAGAGACCCAGTACTTC. This sequence encodes CASTQGRQIETQYF.

This clonotype was found many times. The chain is built from TRBV7-6 and TRBJ2-1; D unresolved. The germline gives CDR1 SGHVS, CDR2 FNYEAQ. Trimming took off 0 bases at V and 4 bases at J, with 16 bases between the two ends. The CDR3 length is 17 residues. The CDR3 loop is CASSLALITQNYNEQFF. For the CDR3, the DNA is TGTGCCAGCAGCTTAGCGCTCATAACCCAAAATTACAATGAGCAGTTCTTC.

This clonotype came up many times. The rearrangement joins TRBV6-1 to TRBJ2-1; 7 bases are a match to TRBD2. The CDR3 length is 15 residues. Germline trimming cut 6 bases from V and 7 bases from J; bases unmatched to any gene: 12. Per germline, CDR1 MNHNS and CDR2 SASEGT. DNA for the CDR3: TGTGCCAGCAGAGCGGGGAACGGTCTAGGTAATGAGCAGTTCTTC. It is translated as CASRAGNGLGNEQFF.

This clonotype occurred many times. This chain links TRBV6-5 with TRBJ2-7, with TRBD1 matching over 9 bases. The V segment lost 0 bases and the J segment 3 bases; nucleotides outside the gene matches: 18. The CDR3 extends over 20 amino acids. The germline gives CDR1 MNHEY, CDR2 SVGAGI. CDR3 protein: CASSYSPTSGTGSILYEQYF. The CDR3 bases are TGTGCCAGCAGTTACTCGCCGACCTCCGGGACAGGGTCGATTCTCTACGAGCAGTACTTC.

This clonotype rates as medium-sized. CDR3 residues: CASRRGADNEQFF. CDR3 DNA: TGTGCCAGCCGACGTGGGGCAGACAATGAGCAGTTCTTC. V is TRBV25-1 and J is TRBJ2-1, with a tentative D call TRBD1 (5 bases). V was clipped by 8 bases and J by 5 bases, with 13 bases between them. The CDR3 contains 13 residues. Germline CDR1 is MGHDK and CDR2 is SYGVNS.

There are many counts of this clonotype. The V gene is TRBV18, the J gene TRBJ2-5; maybe TRBD2 (5 bases). Trimming took off 2 bases at V and 4 bases at J, with 11 bases between the two ends. The CDR3 runs 14 residues. CDR1 is KGHSH and CDR2 is LQKENI in the germline V gene. CDR3 sequence (DNA): TGTGCCAGCTCACCAAGCGGCAGAACAGAGACCCAGTACTTC. This encodes CASSPSGRTETQYF.

This chain connects TRBV5-1 to TRBJ2-3; 8 bases are a match to TRBD1. CDR1 and CDR2 from the germline V gene are SGHRS and YFSETQ. The length of the CDR3 is 17 residues. V shed 0 bases, J shed 3 bases, and the junction held 9 bases outside the gene matches. The CDR3 loop is CASSLGGQGAGTDTQYF. The CDR3 DNA is TGCGCCAGCAGCTTGGGGGGTCAGGGGGCTGGAACAGATACGCAGTATTTT.

For this clonotype: It is likely a read error, because the conserved phenylalanine at the end of the CDR3 is missing. The chain has TRBV7-6 and TRBJ2-7; D remains unclear. Germline V gene data show CDR1 as SGHVS and CDR2 as FNYEAQ. The CDR3 extends over 15 amino acids. The V end lost 5 bases, the J end lost 0 bases, and 14 bases lay between the germline ends. This chain's CDR3 is CASSPSQLGSYEQYL. CDR3 in DNA: TGTGCCAGCAGCCCCAGCCAACTGGGCTCCTACGAGCAGTACCTC.